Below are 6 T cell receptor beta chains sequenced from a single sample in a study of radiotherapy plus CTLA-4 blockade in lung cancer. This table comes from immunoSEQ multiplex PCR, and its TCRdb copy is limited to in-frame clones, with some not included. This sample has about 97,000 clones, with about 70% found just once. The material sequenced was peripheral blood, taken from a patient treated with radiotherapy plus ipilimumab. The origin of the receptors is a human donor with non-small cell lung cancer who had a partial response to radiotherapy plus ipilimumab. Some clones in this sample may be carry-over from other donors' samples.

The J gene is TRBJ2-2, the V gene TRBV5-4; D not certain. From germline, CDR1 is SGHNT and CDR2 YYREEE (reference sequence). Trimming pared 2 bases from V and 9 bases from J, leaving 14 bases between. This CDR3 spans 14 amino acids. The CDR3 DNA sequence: TGTGCCAGCAGCTTATCCGGTGGGCGCCGGGAGCTGTTTTTT. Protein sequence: CASSLSGGRRELFF.

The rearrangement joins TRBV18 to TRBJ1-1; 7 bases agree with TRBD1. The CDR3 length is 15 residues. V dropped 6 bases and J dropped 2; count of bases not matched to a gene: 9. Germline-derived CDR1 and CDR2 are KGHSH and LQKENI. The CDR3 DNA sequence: TGTGCCAGCTCGACGACAGGGAGTAAAAACACTGAAGCTTTCTTT. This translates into CASSTTGSKNTEAFF.

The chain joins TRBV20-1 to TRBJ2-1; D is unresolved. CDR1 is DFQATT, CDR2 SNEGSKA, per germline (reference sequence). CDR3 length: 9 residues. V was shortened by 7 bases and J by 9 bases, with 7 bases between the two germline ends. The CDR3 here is CSVEREQFF. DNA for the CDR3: TGCAGTGTCGAGCGTGAGCAGTTCTTC.

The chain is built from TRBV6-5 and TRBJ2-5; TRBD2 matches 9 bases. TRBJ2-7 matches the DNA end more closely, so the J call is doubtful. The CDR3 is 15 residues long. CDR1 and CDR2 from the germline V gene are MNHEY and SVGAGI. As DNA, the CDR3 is TGTGCCAGCAGACCAAGCGGGGGGAAAGTCTACGAGCAGTACTTC. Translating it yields CASRPSGGKVYEQYF.

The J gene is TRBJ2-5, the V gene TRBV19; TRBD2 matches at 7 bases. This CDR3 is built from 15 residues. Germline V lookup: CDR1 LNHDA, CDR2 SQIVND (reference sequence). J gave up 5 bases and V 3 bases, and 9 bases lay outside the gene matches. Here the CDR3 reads CASSMGRGGTETQYF. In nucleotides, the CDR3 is TGTGCCAGTAGTATGGGGCGGGGAGGGACGGAGACCCAGTACTTC.

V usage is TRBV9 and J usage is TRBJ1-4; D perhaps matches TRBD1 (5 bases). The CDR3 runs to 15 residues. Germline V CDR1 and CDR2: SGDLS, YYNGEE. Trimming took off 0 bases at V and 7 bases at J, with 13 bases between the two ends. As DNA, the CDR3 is TGTGCCAGCAGCGTAGGGGCAGGGCAGGGTGAAAAACTGTTTTTT. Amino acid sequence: CASSVGAGQGEKLFF.